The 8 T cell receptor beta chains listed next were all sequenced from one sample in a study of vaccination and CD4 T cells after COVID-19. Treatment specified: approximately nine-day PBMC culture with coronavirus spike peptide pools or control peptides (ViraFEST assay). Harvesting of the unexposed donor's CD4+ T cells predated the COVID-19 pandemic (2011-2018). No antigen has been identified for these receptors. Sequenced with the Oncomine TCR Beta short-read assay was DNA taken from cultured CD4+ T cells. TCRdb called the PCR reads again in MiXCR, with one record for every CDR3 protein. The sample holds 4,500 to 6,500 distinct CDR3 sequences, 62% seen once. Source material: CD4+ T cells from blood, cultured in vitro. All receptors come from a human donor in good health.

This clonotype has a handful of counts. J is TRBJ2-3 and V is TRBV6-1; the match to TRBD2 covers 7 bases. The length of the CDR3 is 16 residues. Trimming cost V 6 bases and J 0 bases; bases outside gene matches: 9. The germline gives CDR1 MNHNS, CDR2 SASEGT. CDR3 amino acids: CASRPLAALSTDTQYF. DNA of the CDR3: TGTGCCAGCAGGCCCCTAGCGGCCCTAAGCACAGATACGCAGTATTTT.

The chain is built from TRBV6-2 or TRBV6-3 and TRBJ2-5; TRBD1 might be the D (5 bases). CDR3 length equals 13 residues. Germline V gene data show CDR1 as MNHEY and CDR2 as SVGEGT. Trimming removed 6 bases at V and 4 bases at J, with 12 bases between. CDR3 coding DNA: TGTGCCAGCAGACCGACAGCACGAGAGACCCAGTACTTC. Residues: CASRPTARETQYF.

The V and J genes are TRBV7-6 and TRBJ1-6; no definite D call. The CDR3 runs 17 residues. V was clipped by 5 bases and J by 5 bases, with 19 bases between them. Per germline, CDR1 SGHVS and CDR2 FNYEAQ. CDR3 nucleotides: TGTGCCAGCAGCCCCTTCACTTTGACCGTGGATAATTCACCCCTCCACTTT. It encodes CASSPFTLTVDNSPLHF.

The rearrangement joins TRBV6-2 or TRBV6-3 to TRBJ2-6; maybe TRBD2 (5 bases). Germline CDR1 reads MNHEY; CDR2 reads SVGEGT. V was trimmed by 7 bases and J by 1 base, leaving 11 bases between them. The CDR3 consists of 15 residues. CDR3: CASTKTGSGANVLTF. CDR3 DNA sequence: TGTGCCAGCACAAAAACGGGATCTGGGGCCAACGTCCTGACTTTC.

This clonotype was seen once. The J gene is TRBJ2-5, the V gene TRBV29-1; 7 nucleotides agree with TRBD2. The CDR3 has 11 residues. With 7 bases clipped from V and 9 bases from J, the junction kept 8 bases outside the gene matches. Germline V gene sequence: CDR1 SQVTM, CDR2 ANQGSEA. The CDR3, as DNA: TGCAGCGCGGGGGAGGGAACCTCCCAGTACTTC. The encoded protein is CSAGEGTSQYF. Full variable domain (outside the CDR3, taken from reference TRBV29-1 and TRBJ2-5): SAVISQKPSRDICQRGTSLTIQCQVDSQVTMMFWYRQQPGQSLTLIATANQGSEATYESGFVIDKFPISRPNLTFSTLTVSNMSPEDSSIYLCSAGEGTSQYFGPGTRLLVL.

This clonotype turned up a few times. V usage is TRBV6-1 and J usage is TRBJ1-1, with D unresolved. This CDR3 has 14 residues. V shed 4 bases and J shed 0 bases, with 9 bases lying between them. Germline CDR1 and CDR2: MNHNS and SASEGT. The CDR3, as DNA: TGTGCCAGCAGTGTAAAGGTTATGAACACTGAAGCTTTCTTT. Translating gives CASSVKVMNTEAFF.

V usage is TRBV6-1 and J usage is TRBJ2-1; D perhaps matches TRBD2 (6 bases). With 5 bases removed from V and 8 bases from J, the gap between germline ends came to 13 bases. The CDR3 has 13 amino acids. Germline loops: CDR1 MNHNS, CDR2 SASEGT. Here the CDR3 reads CASSTGLEHEQFF. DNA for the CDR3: TGTGCCAGCAGTACGGGACTCGAGCATGAGCAGTTCTTC.

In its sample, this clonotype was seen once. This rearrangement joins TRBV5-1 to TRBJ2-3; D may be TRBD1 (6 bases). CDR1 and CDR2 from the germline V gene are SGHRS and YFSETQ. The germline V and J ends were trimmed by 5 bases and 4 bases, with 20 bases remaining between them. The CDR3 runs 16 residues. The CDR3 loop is CASRQRGQAPADTQYF. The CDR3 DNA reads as TGCGCCAGCAGACAGAGGGGACAAGCCCCCGCAGATACGCAGTATTTT. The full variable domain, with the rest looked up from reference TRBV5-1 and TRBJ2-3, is KAGVTQTPRYLIKTRGQQVTLSCSPISGHRSVSWYQQTPGQGLQFLFEYFSETQRNKGNFPGRFSGRQFSNSRSEMNVSTLELGDSALYLCASRQRGQAPADTQYFGPGTRLTVL.